Listed here are 23 T cell receptor beta chains from one sample, sequenced in a study of T cells in Graves' hyperthyroidism and ophthalmopathy. The investigators amplified TCR beta CDR3 regions from RNA transcripts. Using the HTBI primer set, a first-round RT-PCR was run on the TCR CDR3. TCRdb re-called the multiplex PCR reads through MiXCR, storing one row per CDR3 protein. This sample has 730,000 or so distinct CDR3 sequences, with around 20% found just once. The sample consisted of blood. The receptors stem from a woman in her forties or fifties with Graves' hyperthyroidism that later progressed to Graves' ophthalmopathy.

Note on this clonotype: Being one base from a much bigger clone, this may be a read error. The rearrangement uses TRBV6-1 and TRBJ2-3; D gene uncertain. V gave up 3 bases and J gave up 2 bases, with 21 bases separating them. This CDR3 region has 18 residues. CDR1 and CDR2 (germline): MNHNS, SASEGT. The CDR3 sequence is CASSDPHDDFGDTDTQYF. DNA for the CDR3: TGTGCCAGCAGTGATCCCCACGACGACTTCGGAGACACAGATACGCAGTATTTT.

Ten or more counts support this clonotype. The chain has TRBV12-3 or TRBV12-4 and TRBJ2-7; the D gene is possibly TRBD1 (6 bases). Trimming cost V 5 bases and J 2 bases, with 19 bases left between them. The CDR3 loop spans 16 amino acids. The CDR3 reads CASSPWLGRDTYEQYF. The CDR3 nucleotides read TGTGCCAGCAGTCCGTGGTTGGGACGGGACACCTACGAGCAGTACTTC.

This clonotype was seen at least ten times. This chain connects TRBV7-8 to TRBJ2-1; 12 nucleotides align to TRBD2. The CDR3 loop spans 15 amino acids. V shed 5 bases and J 7 bases; nucleotides not matched to a gene: 6. CDR1 is SGHVS and CDR2 is FQNEAQ in the germline V gene. DNA for the CDR3: TGTGCCAGCAGCCCTAGCGGGGGGGCCGAAAATGAGCAGTTCTTC. It yields the protein CASSPSGGAENEQFF.

This clonotype was seen ten or more times. V usage is TRBV30 and J usage is TRBJ1-1; D ambiguous. V was trimmed by 0 bases and J by 0 bases, leaving 8 bases between them. The CDR3 has 14 amino acids. Germline CDR1 GTSNPN, CDR2 SVGIG (reference sequence). The CDR3 DNA reads as TGTGCCTGGAGTGTAACGGACCTGAACACTGAAGCTTTCTTT. It yields the protein CAWSVTDLNTEAFF.

Points on this clonotype: This clone may be a read error of a much larger clone one base away. The chain employs TRBV14 and TRBJ2-5; D is uncertain. V lost 1 base and J 7 bases, leaving 4 bases between the germline ends. The CDR3 consists of 11 residues. Germline V gene data show CDR1 as SGHDN and CDR2 as FVKESK. The CDR3 sequence is CASSQVGTQYF. The CDR3 bases are TGTGCCAGCAGCCAAGTAGGGACCCAGTACTTC.

This chain links TRBV4-1 with TRBJ1-2; D call uncertain. The germline CDR1 and CDR2 sequences are MGHRA and YSYEKL. V was cut by 8 bases and J by 0 bases, with 22 bases left in between. This CDR3 is built from 17 residues. The CDR3 reads CASRRRSGDKANYGYTF. The CDR3 DNA reads as TGCGCCAGCCGCAGAAGGTCGGGCGACAAAGCTAACTATGGCTACACCTTC.

There are many counts of this clonotype. J is TRBJ1-6 and V is TRBV7-2, with unresolved D. Germline CDR1 SGHTA, CDR2 FQGNSA. V lost 1 base to trimming and J lost 3 bases, with 4 bases between them. CDR3 length: 14 residues. The CDR3 is CASSLDGYNSPLHF. The CDR3 DNA sequence: TGTGCCAGCAGCTTAGATGGCTATAATTCACCCCTCCACTTT.

This clonotype was observed at least ten times. J is TRBJ2-3 and V is TRBV5-5; D is possibly TRBD1 or TRBD2 (5 bases each). The CDR3 is 17 residues long. Looked up from germline, CDR1 is SGHKS and CDR2 is YYEKEE (reference sequence). Trimming stripped 3 bases from V and 1 base from J, with 18 bases between. The CDR3 DNA sequence: TGTGCCAGCAGCTCCCTCGGACCGGGACGGGGCACAGATACGCAGTATTTT. Protein sequence: CASSSLGPGRGTDTQYF.

This clonotype was picked up a small number of times. V gene TRBV20-1 combines with J gene TRBJ2-5; no clear D. The germline V gene encodes CDR1 DFQATT and CDR2 SNEGSKA (reference sequence). This CDR3 has 12 residues. V lost 1 base to trimming and J lost 4 bases, with 7 bases between them. The DNA of the CDR3 is TGCAGTGCTAGAGCACCCGGAGAGACCCAGTACTTC. This translates into CSARAPGETQYF.

The chain links TRBV20-1 to TRBJ1-2; tentatively, D is TRBD1 (6 bases). From germline, CDR1 is DFQATT and CDR2 SNEGSKA (reference sequence). V lost 5 bases and J 7 bases, leaving 17 bases between the germline ends. The CDR3 contains 13 residues. CDR3 protein: CSAPPRGAGGYTF. CDR3 coding DNA: TGCAGTGCTCCGCCTAGGGGGGCCGGTGGCTACACCTTC.

This clonotype was seen at least ten times. The CDR3 DNA sequence: TGTGCCAGCAGTTCCAGAACAGGGAAGGATGAGCAGTTCTTC. Protein product: CASSSRTGKDEQFF. This rearrangement joins TRBV12-3 or TRBV12-4 to TRBJ2-1, with a tentative D call TRBD1 (6 bases). The CDR3 extends over 14 amino acids. V gave up 4 bases and J gave up 8 bases, with 15 bases separating them.

The CDR3 here is CASSPRQGVSGNTIYF. The CDR3 coding sequence is TGTGCCAGCTCACCTCGACAGGGGGTCTCTGGAAACACCATATATTTT. The chain joins TRBV18 to TRBJ1-3; 9 nucleotides agree with TRBD1. V dropped 3 bases and J dropped 0; count of bases not matched to a gene: 3. The CDR3 extends over 16 amino acids. Germline CDR1 KGHSH, CDR2 LQKENI.

The CDR3 region has the DNA TGTGCCAGCAGTGAGGGGACAGGGGGTTTCGAGCAGTACTTC. Encoded protein: CASSEGTGGFEQYF. The chain combines TRBV6-1 with TRBJ2-7; 11 positions agree with TRBD1. This CDR3 is 14 amino acids long. Per germline, CDR1 MNHNS and CDR2 SASEGT. Germline trimming cut 3 bases from V and 6 bases from J; bases unmatched to any gene: 4.

This clonotype was seen many times. V usage is TRBV2 and J usage is TRBJ1-5; the match to TRBD1 covers 7 bases. The CDR3 extends over 13 amino acids. The trim removed 10 bases at V and 7 bases at J, leaving 10 bases unmatched. CDR1 is SNHLY and CDR2 is FYNNEI in the germline V gene. Written as DNA, the CDR3 is TGTGCCACCAGGGGGGGCATCATGCAGCCCCAGCATTTT. Amino acid sequence: CATRGGIMQPQHF.

The gene calls are TRBV5-1 and TRBJ2-7; D is unresolved. The germline V gene has CDR1 SGHRS and CDR2 YFSETQ. Trimming pared 4 bases from V and 2 bases from J, leaving 13 bases between. The length of the CDR3 is 14 residues. CDR3 protein: CASSMGRPPYEQYF. The CDR3 DNA reads TGCGCCAGCAGCATGGGCAGGCCCCCCTACGAGCAGTACTTC.

This clonotype was found many times. CDR3 sequence (DNA): TGTGCCAGCAGTGAAGCGCTTCCGTGGGACATGAACACTGAAGCTTTCTTT. Translating gives CASSEALPWDMNTEAFF. The J gene is TRBJ1-1, the V gene TRBV2, with D tentatively TRBD1 (6 bases). The CDR3 contains 17 residues. Germline loops: CDR1 SNHLY, CDR2 FYNNEI. V lost 0 bases to trimming and J lost 0 bases, with 14 bases between them.

This clonotype was detected ten times or more. V and J are TRBV6-1 and TRBJ2-1, with 8 bases aligning to TRBD1. From germline, CDR1 is MNHNS and CDR2 SASEGT. The junction had 10 bases not matched to a gene; V was cut back by 6 bases and J by 3 bases. The CDR3 has 16 amino acids. For the CDR3, the DNA is TGTGCCAGCAGACCCGGGACAGGCCTTCTCTACAATGAGCAGTTCTTC. Translated: CASRPGTGLLYNEQFF.

The rearrangement joins TRBV6-2 or TRBV6-3 to TRBJ2-3, with TRBD1 as a possible D gene (6 bases). Deletions cut 4 bases from V and 3 bases from J, with 11 bases between. The CDR3 extends over 14 amino acids. The V gene's germline CDR1 is MNHEY and CDR2 SVGEGT. For the CDR3, the DNA is TGTGCCAGCAGTTCCCGGGACAAGACAGATACGCAGTATTTT. It encodes CASSSRDKTDTQYF.

In this sample, this clonotype turned up many times. This chain connects TRBV9 to TRBJ1-1; D not resolved. In germline, CDR1 is SGDLS, CDR2 YYNGEE. Trimming stripped 4 bases from V and 5 bases from J, with 15 bases between. This CDR3 has 14 amino acids. CDR3 amino acids: CASSQLPTGTEAFF. The CDR3 region has the DNA TGTGCCAGCAGCCAACTACCTACCGGGACTGAAGCTTTCTTT.

This sequence joins TRBV3-1 and TRBJ1-1, with 9 nucleotides matching TRBD1. There are 15 residues in the CDR3. Germline V gives CDR1 LGHDT, CDR2 YNNKEL (reference sequence). V shed 4 bases, J shed 4 bases, and the junction held 7 bases outside the gene matches. In DNA form, the CDR3 reads TGTGCCAGCAGCCTTGGACAGGGGCCGAGCACTGAAGCTTTCTTT. It codes for CASSLGQGPSTEAFF.

This clonotype was seen at least ten times. V and J are TRBV11-2 and TRBJ2-5; 8 bases line up with TRBD2. Trimming took 5 bases from V and 1 from J; bases not matched to a gene: 6. The CDR3 consists of 15 residues. Per germline, CDR1 SGHAT and CDR2 FQNNGV. CDR3 DNA sequence: TGTGCCAGCAGCACATCGACTAGCGCCCAAGAGACCCAGTACTTC. This sequence encodes CASSTSTSAQETQYF.

The chain joins TRBV10-1 to TRBJ1-1, with a tentative D call TRBD1 (5 bases). Germline assignment: CDR1 WNHNN and CDR2 SYGVQD (reference sequence). Deletions cut 6 bases from V and 1 base from J, with 12 bases between. The CDR3 totals 14 residues. As DNA, the CDR3 is TGCGCCAGCAGCAAAGGGGCTACGAACACTGAAGCTTTCTTT. This sequence encodes CASSKGATNTEAFF.

This clonotype came up many times. This CDR3 is CASSPGQVGDSPLHF. The DNA of the CDR3 is TGTGCCAGCTCACCCGGACAGGTGGGGGATTCACCCCTCCACTTT. V is TRBV18 and J is TRBJ1-6; 7 positions match TRBD1. The germline V gene encodes CDR1 KGHSH and CDR2 LQKENI. The CDR3 is 15 residues long. The V and J ends lost 3 bases and 8 bases, in that order; junction bases with no gene match: 7.